The clone carrying this T cell receptor beta chain occurred many times. This CDR3 is built from 13 residues. Per the germline V gene, CDR1 is ENHRY and CDR2 is SYGVKD. V was trimmed by 1 base and J by 6 bases, leaving 9 bases between them. The data belong to a study of Graves' ophthalmopathy and Graves' hyperthyroidism. Overall study: Peripheral blood (taken before any treatment) was collected at initial diagnosis.

Uncontrolled infections, other autoimmune diseases, pregnancy or lactation barred patients from enrollment. RNA transcripts provided the template for amplifying TCR beta CDR3 regions. HTBI primers were employed in first-round RT-PCR, then a second-round multiplex PCR followed. TCRdb redid the calling of the multiplex PCR reads with MiXCR, one entry per CDR3 protein. The profile covers hundreds of thousands of distinct CDR3 sequences, with roughly two fifths appearing a single time and around 3% taken by the ten largest. This chain joins TRBV10-3 and TRBJ1-2, with D hard to call. The sequence was obtained from an adult man with Graves' ophthalmopathy. The sequenced sample was peripheral blood. The CDR3 DNA sequence: TGTGCCATCAGTGAGTTGGACGGTAATGGCTACACCTTC. This encodes CAISELDGNGYTF.